These 30 T cell receptor beta chains were sequenced from one sample in a study of cytomegalovirus exposure and HLA in healthy donors. The PCR employed 60 Vbeta primers together with 13 Jbeta primers. Sequenced by immunoSEQ multiplex PCR; TCRdb stores in-frame clones only, minus some. The repertoire holds 90,000 to 130,000 clones, with approximately 79% as singletons. Sequencing was done on a sample of PBMCs. The receptor source for this set is a young man in good health and CMV-seropositive.

The genes are TRBV19 and TRBJ1-4, with TRBD1 matching over 11 bases. J was trimmed by 8 bases and V by 6 bases; bases with no gene match: 5. This CDR3 spans 14 amino acids. Germline assignment: CDR1 LNHDA and CDR2 SQIVND (reference sequence). The CDR3 DNA is TGTGCCAGTAGCGGACAGGGGGCGGGCGAAAAACTGTTTTTT. Residues: CASSGQGAGEKLFF.

V gene TRBV5-1 combines with J gene TRBJ2-3; D unclear. The V and J ends lost 8 bases and 0 bases respectively, with 10 bases between them. This CDR3 has 13 residues. CDR1 is SGHRS and CDR2 is YFSETQ in the germline V gene. CDR3 sequence (DNA): TGCGCCAGTTCCAGATCTAGCACAGATACGCAGTATTTT. Translation gives CASSRSSTDTQYF.

V and J are TRBV19 and TRBJ1-3, with D uncertain. CDR3 length equals 11 residues. With 2 bases removed from V and 10 bases from J, the gap between germline ends came to 6 bases. Per germline, CDR1 LNHDA and CDR2 SQIVND (reference sequence). CDR3 sequence (DNA): TGTGCCAGTAGTATACGGGGAACCATATATTTT. This encodes CASSIRGTIYF. The variable domain in full, completed from reference TRBV19 and TRBJ1-3, reads DGGITQSPKYLFRKEGQNVTLSCEQNLNHDAMYWYRQDPGQGLRLIYYSQIVNDFQKGDIAEGYSVSREKKESFPLTVTSAQKNPTAFYLCASSIRGTIYFGEGSWLTVV.

The gene calls are TRBV7-2 and TRBJ2-7; 10 nucleotides align to TRBD1. This CDR3 contains 15 residues. V gave up 5 bases and J gave up 6 bases; unmatched junction bases: 10. Germline V lookup: CDR1 SGHTA, CDR2 FQGNSA. The CDR3 nucleotides are TGTGCCAGCAGCCCCTCGGGGACAGGGGCCTTCGAGCAGTACTTC. Translated: CASSPSGTGAFEQYF.

The chain is built from TRBV5-4 and TRBJ2-2; 7 bases fit TRBD2. Trimming cost V 3 bases and J 0 bases; bases outside gene matches: 5. The CDR3 runs to 16 residues. In germline, CDR1 is SGHNT, CDR2 YYREEE (reference sequence). The CDR3 DNA reads as TGTGCCAGCAGCTCTTCCGGGGGGTCGAACACCGGGGAGCTGTTTTTT. This encodes CASSSSGGSNTGELFF.

The chain is built from TRBV10-3 and TRBJ1-6; weak D call: TRBD1 (6 bases). Trimming took off 8 bases at V and 10 bases at J, with 18 bases between the two ends. Germline V gene data show CDR1 as ENHRY and CDR2 as SYGVKD. The CDR3 consists of 14 residues. The CDR3: CAIRPGVSGSPLHF. The CDR3 coding sequence is TGTGCCATCCGACCAGGGGTTTCGGGGTCACCCCTCCACTTT.

This clone has a single count. This chain joins TRBV4-1 and TRBJ1-2, with a tentative D call TRBD1 (5 bases). Germline V gives CDR1 MGHRA, CDR2 YSYEKL. CDR3 size: 18 residues. Trimming left V 0 bases short and J 5 bases short, with 22 bases between. This chain's CDR3 is CASSQDVSGRGGIYGYTF. The CDR3 DNA is TGCGCCAGCAGCCAAGATGTATCGGGGAGGGGAGGGATTTATGGCTACACCTTC.

The gene calls are TRBV6-6 and TRBJ1-2; D is ambiguous. Trimming left V 2 bases short and J 3 bases short, with 7 bases between. The length of the CDR3 is 13 residues. Germline V gene data show CDR1 as MNHNY and CDR2 as SVGAGI (reference sequence). The CDR3 sequence is CASSYKGDYGYTF. The CDR3 DNA reads as TGTGCCAGCAGTTACAAAGGAGACTATGGCTACACCTTC.

This clone was recorded a few times. This chain links TRBV30 with TRBJ2-3, with TRBD2 matching 16 bases. In germline, CDR1 is GTSNPN, CDR2 SVGIG (reference sequence). The CDR3 totals 14 residues. J lost 6 bases, V lost 7 bases, and 4 bases had no gene match. CDR3 sequence: CAFAGLAGGDTQYF. In nucleotides, the CDR3 is TGTGCCTTTGCGGGACTAGCGGGGGGGGATACGCAGTATTTT.

The chain recombines TRBV7-3 with TRBJ2-3; D might be TRBD2 (7 bases). Germline V lookup: CDR1 SGHTA, CDR2 FQGTGA. Between the trimmed V and J ends, which lost 4 bases and 2 bases, there was a span of 13 bases. The CDR3 sequence is 15 residues long. For the CDR3, the DNA is TGTGCCAGCAGCTCCTGGGGGGGGGCCACAGATACGCAGTATTTT. Protein product: CASSSWGGATDTQYF.

The chain joins TRBV5-1 to TRBJ1-5; the D gene is possibly TRBD1 (6 bases). Germline lookup yields CDR1 SGHRS and CDR2 YFSETQ. The CDR3 has 15 residues. V lost 0 bases and J 6 bases, leaving 13 bases between the germline ends. The CDR3 DNA is TGCGCCAGCAGCTTGGGGACCGGGGGGGCTCAGCCCCAGCATTTT. Protein product: CASSLGTGGAQPQHF.

This clone was seen a handful of times. V is TRBV25-1 and J is TRBJ2-1; D may be TRBD2 (5 bases). The CDR3 length is 14 residues. Germline loops: CDR1 MGHDK, CDR2 SYGVNS. Between the trimmed V and J ends, which lost 7 bases and 8 bases, there was a span of 18 bases. The CDR3 DNA reads TGTGCCAGCAATACAGAGGGCGGGCAGGATGAGCAGTTCTTC. Its translation: CASNTEGGQDEQFF.

The chain is built from TRBV27 and TRBJ2-2; TRBD1 might be the D (6 bases). CDR1 MNHEY and CDR2 SMNVEV come from the germline V gene (reference sequence). This CDR3 is built from 16 residues. V lost 3 bases, J lost 4 bases, and 15 bases lay in between. The CDR3 protein is CASSFNRDPGTGELFF. The CDR3 coding sequence is TGTGCCAGCAGTTTTAACAGGGATCCGGGCACCGGGGAGCTGTTTTTT.

The rearrangement links TRBV5-1 to TRBJ2-2; 11 bases align to TRBD2. CDR3 size: 17 residues. V gave up 0 bases and J gave up 0 bases; unmatched junction bases: 1. CDR1 and CDR2 from the germline V gene are SGHRS and YFSETQ. CDR3 region: CASSLGLAGSNTGELFF. The CDR3 DNA reads TGCGCCAGCAGCTTGGGACTAGCGGGGTCGAACACCGGGGAGCTGTTTTTT. The whole variable domain, filled in from reference TRBV5-1 and TRBJ2-2, reads KAGVTQTPRYLIKTRGQQVTLSCSPISGHRSVSWYQQTPGQGLQFLFEYFSETQRNKGNFPGRFSGRQFSNSRSEMNVSTLELGDSALYLCASSLGLAGSNTGELFFGEGSRLTVL.

J is TRBJ2-7 and V is TRBV7-6; 10 positions match TRBD2. CDR3 length: 14 amino acids. Germline-derived CDR1 and CDR2 are SGHVS and FNYEAQ. The junction had 6 bases not matched to a gene; V was cut back by 9 bases and J by 1 base. The CDR3 region is CASSSGGASYEQYF. The CDR3 DNA sequence: TGTGCCAGTTCTAGCGGGGGTGCTTCCTACGAGCAGTACTTC.

This chain joins TRBV21-1 and TRBJ2-7; no DNA check was done on the table's D call, TRBD2. TRBV21-1 has pseudogene status. The CDR3 is 16 amino acids. The CDR3 DNA follows: TGTGCCAGCAGCAAAGATCCAGCGGGGGGTTCCTACGAGCAGTACTTC. Translating it yields CASSKDPAGGSYEQYF.

This chain uses TRBV9 with TRBJ2-1, with TRBD2 matching 14 bases. J gave up 0 bases and V 0 bases, and 8 bases lay outside the gene matches. The CDR3 totals 20 residues. Germline loops: CDR1 SGDLS, CDR2 YYNGEE. CDR3 region: CASSVGGVTSGGVSYNEQFF. CDR3 nucleotides: TGTGCCAGCAGCGTAGGAGGGGTGACTAGCGGGGGGGTCTCCTACAATGAGCAGTTCTTC. Variable domain in full (rest from reference TRBV9 and TRBJ2-1): DSGVTQTPKHLITATGQRVTLRCSPRSGDLSVYWYQQSLDQGLQFLIQYYNGEERAKGNILERFSAQQFPDLHSELNLSSLELGDSALYFCASSVGGVTSGGVSYNEQFFGPGTRLTVL.

The gene calls are TRBV7-2 and TRBJ2-1, with 8 positions matching TRBD1. The CDR3 has 15 residues. The V gene end was trimmed by 5 bases and the J gene end by 3 bases; junction bases not matched to a gene: 6. CDR1 SGHTA and CDR2 FQGNSA come from the germline V gene. In DNA, the CDR3 is TGTGCCAGCAGCCTACGCAGGGGGCTCTACAATGAGCAGTTCTTC. It codes for CASSLRRGLYNEQFF.

The rearrangement uses TRBV30 and TRBJ1-1; D gene unclear. This CDR3 is built from 11 residues. Germline values: CDR1 GTSNPN, CDR2 SVGIG (reference sequence). Deletions cut 7 bases from V and 3 bases from J, with 9 bases between. The CDR3 loop reads CASRGDTEAFF. As DNA, the CDR3 is TGTGCCTCGAGAGGAGACACTGAAGCTTTCTTT. The whole variable domain, filled in from reference TRBV30 and TRBJ1-1, reads SQTIHQWPATLVQPVGSPLSLECTVEGTSNPNLYWYRQAAGRGLQLLFYSVGIGQISSEVPQNLSASRPQDRQFILSSKKLLLSDSGFYLCASRGDTEAFFGQGTRLTVV.

The rearrangement uses TRBV7-9 and TRBJ1-1, with a tentative D call TRBD1 (6 bases). CDR3 length: 14 residues. With 5 bases removed from V and 2 bases from J, the gap between germline ends came to 12 bases. CDR1 SEHNR and CDR2 FQNEAQ come from the germline V gene (reference sequence). The CDR3: CASSDPGANTEAFF. CDR3 nucleotide sequence: TGTGCCAGCAGCGACCCAGGGGCTAACACTGAAGCTTTCTTT.

V gene TRBV5-6 combines with J gene TRBJ2-1; the D gene is possibly TRBD2 (6 bases). Trimming pared 2 bases from V and 10 bases from J, leaving 10 bases between. From germline, CDR1 is SGHDT and CDR2 YYEEEE. This CDR3 is built from 12 residues. CDR3 sequence: CASSLAGREQFF. The CDR3 DNA reads TGTGCCAGCAGCTTAGCGGGTCGAGAGCAGTTCTTC.

V is TRBV6-1 and J is TRBJ2-5, with 7 bases identical to TRBD1. V was clipped by 8 bases and J by 0 bases; unmatched bases: 6. This CDR3 region has 14 residues. The germline gives CDR1 MNHNS, CDR2 SASEGT. Here the CDR3 DNA reads TGTGCCAGCCGGCAGGACAGGAACCAAGAGACCCAGTACTTC. It yields the protein CASRQDRNQETQYF.

The chain couples TRBV5-8 to TRBJ1-6; 7 nucleotides match TRBD1. The V gene's germline CDR1 is SGHTS and CDR2 YDEGEE. This CDR3 has 13 residues. Trimming removed 2 bases from V and 11 bases from J; junction bases left unmatched: 4. CDR3 sequence reads: CASSFRQGAPLHF. CDR3 coding DNA: TGTGCCAGCAGCTTTCGACAGGGAGCACCCCTCCACTTT.

V is TRBV19 and J is TRBJ1-4, with 11 nucleotides matching TRBD1. The CDR3 loop spans 15 amino acids. The V gene end was trimmed by 5 bases and the J gene end by 6 bases; junction bases not matched to a gene: 5. The germline V gene has CDR1 LNHDA and CDR2 SQIVND (reference sequence). CDR3 nucleotides: TGTGCCAGTAGTCAAGGGACAGGGGGATATGAAAAACTGTTTTTT. Translated, it gives CASSQGTGGYEKLFF.

In its sample, this clone was seen a few times. The V gene is TRBV27, the J gene TRBJ2-3; 8 positions agree with TRBD2. The CDR3 is 15 amino acids. Trimming removed 8 bases from V and 4 bases from J; junction bases left unmatched: 11. Germline V gives CDR1 MNHEY, CDR2 SMNVEV (reference sequence). CDR3 protein: CASGPGRGDPDTQYF. For the CDR3, the DNA is TGTGCCAGCGGGCCCGGGCGGGGGGACCCAGATACGCAGTATTTT.

This chain uses TRBV9 with TRBJ1-1; 7 nucleotides agree with TRBD1. This CDR3 spans 15 amino acids. Trimming at V came to 4 bases and at J to 0 bases, leaving 6 bases not matched to a gene. Germline assignment: CDR1 SGDLS and CDR2 YYNGEE. The CDR3 DNA follows: TGTGCCAGCAGCCCTCGGACAGGCGTGAACACTGAAGCTTTCTTT. It specifies CASSPRTGVNTEAFF.

The chain uses TRBV6-6 and TRBJ2-7, with D perhaps matching TRBD1 (7 bases). Trimming took off 10 bases at V and 3 bases at J, with 19 bases between the two ends. The germline V gene encodes CDR1 MNHNY and CDR2 SVGAGI (reference sequence). CDR3 length: 14 residues. This CDR3 is CATQGGPRVYEQYF. The DNA for the CDR3 is TGTGCCACGCAGGGGGGCCCGCGGGTCTACGAGCAGTACTTC.

This clone was seen a few times. The V call is TRBV6-1, the J call TRBJ1-1, with D perhaps TRBD1 (5 bases). Germline V lookup: CDR1 MNHNS, CDR2 SASEGT. The V end lost 2 bases, the J end lost 7 bases, and 11 bases lay between the germline ends. The CDR3 covers 13 residues. The CDR3 region has the DNA TGTGCCAGCAGTGAACAAAGGGGATTTGAAGCTTTCTTT. Amino acids: CASSEQRGFEAFF.

The chain combines TRBV27 with TRBJ2-1; 13 bases map to TRBD2. Per the germline V gene, CDR1 is MNHEY and CDR2 is SMNVEV (reference sequence). V dropped 5 bases and J dropped 4; count of bases not matched to a gene: 11. CDR3 length: 18 residues. This CDR3 reads CASSPLPGLAGEYNEQFF. In nucleotides, the CDR3 is TGTGCCAGCAGTCCCCTCCCAGGACTAGCGGGAGAGTACAATGAGCAGTTCTTC.

The chain joins TRBV19 to TRBJ2-3; tentative D call: TRBD1 (6 bases). This CDR3 is built from 14 residues. The germline CDR1 and CDR2 sequences are LNHDA and SQIVND (reference sequence). Trimming shortened V by 3 bases and J by 3 bases, and 10 bases separated the two germline ends. CDR3 in DNA: TGTGCCAGTAGTATCGGTCAGGGGACAGATACGCAGTATTTT. Residues: CASSIGQGTDTQYF. The full variable domain, rest sourced from reference TRBV19 and TRBJ2-3, is DGGITQSPKYLFRKEGQNVTLSCEQNLNHDAMYWYRQDPGQGLRLIYYSQIVNDFQKGDIAEGYSVSREKKESFPLTVTSAQKNPTAFYLCASSIGQGTDTQYFGPGTRLTVL.